This T cell receptor (beta chain) came from a study of shared clonotypes between healthy human individuals. Study-level points and caveats: It was the non-shared clonotypes that had lower generation probabilities than clonotypes shared by all four donors. What rarefaction showed was incomplete sorted-subset sequencing despite large depth.

A remark on this clone: The antigen remains undetermined.

Deletions cut 2 bases from V and 6 bases from J, with 16 bases between. Germline V gene lookup returns CDR1 LNHDA and CDR2 SQIVND (reference sequence). The CDR3 totals 15 residues. Execution of the assay was at deep level. Measured with immunoSEQ multiplex PCR; TCRdb has only the in-frame clones, and not every one. Of roughly 2 million clones detected, roughly 96% appear once; the ten largest clones hold approximately 0.13%. The sample comprised naive CD4+ T cells sorted from blood. Noted subset: CD45RA+ positively selected. The receptor was isolated from a man aged 18-30 years in good health. The V and J genes are TRBV19 and TRBJ1-2; a possible D gene is TRBD1 (6 bases). CDR3 sequence: CASSISVSGEDGYTF. The DNA of the CDR3 is TGTGCCAGTAGTATATCTGTTTCAGGGGAAGATGGCTACACCTTC.